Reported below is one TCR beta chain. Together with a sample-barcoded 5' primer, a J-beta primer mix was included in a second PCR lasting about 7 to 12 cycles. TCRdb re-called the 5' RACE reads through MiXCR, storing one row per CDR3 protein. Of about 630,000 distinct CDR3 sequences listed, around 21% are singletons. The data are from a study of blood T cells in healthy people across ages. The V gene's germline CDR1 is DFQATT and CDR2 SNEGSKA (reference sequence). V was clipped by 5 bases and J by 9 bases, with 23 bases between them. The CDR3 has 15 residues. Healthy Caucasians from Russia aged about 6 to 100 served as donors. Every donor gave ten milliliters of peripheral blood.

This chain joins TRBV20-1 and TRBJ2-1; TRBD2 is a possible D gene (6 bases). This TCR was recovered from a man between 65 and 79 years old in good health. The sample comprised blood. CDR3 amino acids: CSARSPEGPFGEQFF. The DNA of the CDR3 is TGCAGTGCTCGAAGCCCGGAGGGCCCTTTCGGTGAGCAGTTCTTC.